This TCR beta chain was captured by sequencing in a study of shared clonotypes between healthy human individuals. Broader study findings: Memory subsets had estimated richness that was generally smaller than that of naive subsets.

Measured with immunoSEQ multiplex PCR; TCRdb has only the in-frame clones, and not every one. Altogether around 1,000,000 clones are present, about 72% being singletons, with the ten largest covering over 0.8%. In the case of this clone: Its cognate antigen is unknown.

CDR3 length equals 14 residues. V trimming: 3 bases; J trimming: 8 bases; junction bases outside the gene matches: 5. In germline, CDR1 is LGHNA, CDR2 YSLEER. The sequenced material came from memory CD4+ T cells from PBMCs. The sample's subset: CD45RA-negative fraction. This TCR came from a man between 18 and 35 years old in good health. Some clones in this sample may be carry-over from other donors' samples. The chain joins TRBV4-3 to TRBJ2-1; 9 bases are a match to TRBD1. The chain's CDR3 is CASSQGQGRHEQFF. The CDR3 DNA reads TGCGCCAGCAGCCAGGGACAGGGACGGCATGAGCAGTTCTTC.